This TCR beta chain was retrieved from a study of cytomegalovirus exposure and HLA in healthy donors. Findings of the study overall: Cytomegalovirus association was assigned to over 150 TCR beta chains.

The sample holds one count of this clone. Its antigen is still unknown. 60 Vbeta and 13 Jbeta primers were used in PCR. Using immunoSEQ multiplex PCR, the repertoire was profiled, and TCRdb retains in-frame clones only, with some absent. The sample holds about 150,000 clones, over 75% seen once. Trimming cost V 0 bases and J 1 base, with 13 bases left between them. The CDR3 extends over 16 amino acids. Germline CDR1 is SGDLS and CDR2 is YYNGEE. The source material was PBMCs. The clonotype comes from a man between 25 and 39 years old in good health and CMV-seropositive. The chain employs TRBV9 and TRBJ1-2; D not resolved. CDR3 residues: CASSVDPGSYNYGYTF. CDR3 nucleotides: TGTGCCAGCAGCGTAGATCCAGGAAGTTATAACTATGGCTACACCTTC.